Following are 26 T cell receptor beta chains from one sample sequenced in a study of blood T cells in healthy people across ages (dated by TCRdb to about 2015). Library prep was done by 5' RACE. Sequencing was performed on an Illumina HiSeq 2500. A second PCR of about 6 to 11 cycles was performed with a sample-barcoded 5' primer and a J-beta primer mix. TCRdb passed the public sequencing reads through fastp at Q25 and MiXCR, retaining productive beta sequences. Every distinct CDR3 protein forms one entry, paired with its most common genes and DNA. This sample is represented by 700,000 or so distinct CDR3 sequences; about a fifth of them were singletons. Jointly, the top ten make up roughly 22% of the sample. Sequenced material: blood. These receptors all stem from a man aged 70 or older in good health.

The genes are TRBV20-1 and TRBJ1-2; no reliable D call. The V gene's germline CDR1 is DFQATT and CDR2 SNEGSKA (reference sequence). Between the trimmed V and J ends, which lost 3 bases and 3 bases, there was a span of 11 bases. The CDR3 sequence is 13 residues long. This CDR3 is CSASTVWDYGYTF. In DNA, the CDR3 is TGCAGTGCTAGTACGGTTTGGGACTATGGCTACACCTTC.

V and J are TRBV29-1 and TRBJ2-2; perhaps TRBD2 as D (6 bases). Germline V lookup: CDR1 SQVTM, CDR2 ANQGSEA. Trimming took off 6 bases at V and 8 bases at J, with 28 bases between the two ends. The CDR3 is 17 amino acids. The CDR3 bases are TGCAGCGTCTCCTCCGGGTCGGGGGACCAACTTAGGGGGGAGCTGTTTTTT. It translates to CSVSSGSGDQLRGELFF.

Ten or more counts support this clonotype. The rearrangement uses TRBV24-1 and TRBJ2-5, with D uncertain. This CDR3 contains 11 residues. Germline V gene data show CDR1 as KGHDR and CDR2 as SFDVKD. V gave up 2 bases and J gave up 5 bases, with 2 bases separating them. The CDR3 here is CATSDWETQYF. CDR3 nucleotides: TGTGCCACCAGTGATTGGGAGACCCAGTACTTC.

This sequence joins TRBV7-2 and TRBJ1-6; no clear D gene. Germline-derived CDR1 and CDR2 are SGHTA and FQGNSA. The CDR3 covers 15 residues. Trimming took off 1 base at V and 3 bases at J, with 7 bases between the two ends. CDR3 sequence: CASSLGLDYNSPLHF. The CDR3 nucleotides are TGTGCCAGCAGCTTAGGTCTGGACTATAATTCACCCCTCCACTTT.

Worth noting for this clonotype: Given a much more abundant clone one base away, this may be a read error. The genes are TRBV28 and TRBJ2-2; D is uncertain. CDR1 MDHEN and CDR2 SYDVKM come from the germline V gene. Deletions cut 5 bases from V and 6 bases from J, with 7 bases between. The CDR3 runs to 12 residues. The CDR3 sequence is CASSVRPGELFF. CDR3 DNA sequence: TGTGCCAGCAGTGTAAGGCCCGGGGAGCTGTTTTTT.

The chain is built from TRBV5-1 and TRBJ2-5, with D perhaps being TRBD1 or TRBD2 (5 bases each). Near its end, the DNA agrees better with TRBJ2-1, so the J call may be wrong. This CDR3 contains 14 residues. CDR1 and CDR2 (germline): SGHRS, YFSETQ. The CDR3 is CASSLPTGGIEQFF. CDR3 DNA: TGCGCCAGCAGCTTGCCGACTGGGGGAATTGAGCAGTTCTTC.

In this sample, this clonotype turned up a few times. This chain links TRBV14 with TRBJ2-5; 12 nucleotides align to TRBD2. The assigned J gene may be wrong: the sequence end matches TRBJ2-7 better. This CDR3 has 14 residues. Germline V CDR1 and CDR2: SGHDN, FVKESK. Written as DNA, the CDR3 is TGTGCCAGCAGCCAGACTAGCGGGAGAGGCGAGCAGTACTTC. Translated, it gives CASSQTSGRGEQYF.

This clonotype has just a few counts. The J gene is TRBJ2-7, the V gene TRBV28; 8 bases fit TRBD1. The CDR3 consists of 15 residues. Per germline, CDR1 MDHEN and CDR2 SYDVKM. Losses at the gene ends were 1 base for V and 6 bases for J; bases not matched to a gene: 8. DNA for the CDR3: TGTGCCAGCAGTTTATTAGGGACAGGAGGGAGCGAGCAGTACTTC. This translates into CASSLLGTGGSEQYF.

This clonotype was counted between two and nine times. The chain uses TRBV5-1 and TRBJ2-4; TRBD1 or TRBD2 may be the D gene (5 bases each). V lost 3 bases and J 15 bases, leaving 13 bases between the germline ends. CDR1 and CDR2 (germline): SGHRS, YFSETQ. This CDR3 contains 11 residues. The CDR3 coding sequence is TGCGCCAGCAGCTCGCTCAGGGAGATGTACTTC. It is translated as CASSSLREMYF.

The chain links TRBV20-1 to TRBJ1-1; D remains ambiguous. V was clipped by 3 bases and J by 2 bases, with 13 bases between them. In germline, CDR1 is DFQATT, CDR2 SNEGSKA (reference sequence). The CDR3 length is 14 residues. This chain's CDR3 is CSARRNGLNTEAFF. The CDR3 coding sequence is TGCAGTGCTAGGCGGAATGGGCTCAACACTGAAGCTTTCTTT.

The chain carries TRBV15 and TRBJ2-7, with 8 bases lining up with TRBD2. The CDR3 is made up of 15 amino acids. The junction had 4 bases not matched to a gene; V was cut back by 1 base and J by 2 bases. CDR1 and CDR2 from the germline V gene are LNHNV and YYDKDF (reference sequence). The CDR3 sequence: CATSRALADPYEQYF. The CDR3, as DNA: TGTGCCACCAGCAGAGCACTAGCGGACCCCTACGAGCAGTACTTC.

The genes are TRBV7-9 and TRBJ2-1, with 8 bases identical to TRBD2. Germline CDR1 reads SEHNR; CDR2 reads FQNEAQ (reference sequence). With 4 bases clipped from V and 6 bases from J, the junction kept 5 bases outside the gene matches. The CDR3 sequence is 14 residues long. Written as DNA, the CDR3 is TGTGCCAGCAGCTCACAAGCGGGGGCCAATGAGCAGTTCTTC. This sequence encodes CASSSQAGANEQFF.

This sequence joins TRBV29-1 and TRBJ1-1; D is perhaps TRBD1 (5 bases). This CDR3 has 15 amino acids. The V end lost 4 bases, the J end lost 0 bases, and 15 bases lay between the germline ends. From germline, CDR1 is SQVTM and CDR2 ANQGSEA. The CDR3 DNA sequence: TGCAGCGTTGGAGGGGTTGGAGGGATGAACACTGAAGCTTTCTTT. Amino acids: CSVGGVGGMNTEAFF.

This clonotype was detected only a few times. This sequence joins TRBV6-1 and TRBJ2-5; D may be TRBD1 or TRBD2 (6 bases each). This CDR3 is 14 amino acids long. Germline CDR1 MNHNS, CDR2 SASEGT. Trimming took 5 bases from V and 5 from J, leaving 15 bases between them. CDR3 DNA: TGTGCCAGCAGTACCCCGACAGGAGGGGAGACCCAGTACTTC. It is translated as CASSTPTGGETQYF.

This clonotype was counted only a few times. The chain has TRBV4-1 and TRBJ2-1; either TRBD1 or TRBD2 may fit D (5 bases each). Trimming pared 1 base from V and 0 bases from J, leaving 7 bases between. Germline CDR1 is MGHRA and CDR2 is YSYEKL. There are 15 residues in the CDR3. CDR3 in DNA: TGCGCCAGCAGCCAAGTAGGGACCTCCTACAATGAGCAGTTCTTC. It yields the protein CASSQVGTSYNEQFF.

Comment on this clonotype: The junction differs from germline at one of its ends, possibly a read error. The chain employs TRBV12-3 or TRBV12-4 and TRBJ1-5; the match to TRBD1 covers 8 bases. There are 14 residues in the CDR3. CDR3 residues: CASSPGQGGQPQRF. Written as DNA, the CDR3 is TGTGCCAGCAGTCCAGGACAGGGTGGACAGCCCCAGCGTTTT.

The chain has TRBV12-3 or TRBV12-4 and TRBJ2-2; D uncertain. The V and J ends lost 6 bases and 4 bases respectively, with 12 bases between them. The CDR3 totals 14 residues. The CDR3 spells CASSPGSFTGELFF. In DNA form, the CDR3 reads TGTGCCAGCAGCCCCGGGTCCTTCACCGGGGAGCTGTTTTTT.

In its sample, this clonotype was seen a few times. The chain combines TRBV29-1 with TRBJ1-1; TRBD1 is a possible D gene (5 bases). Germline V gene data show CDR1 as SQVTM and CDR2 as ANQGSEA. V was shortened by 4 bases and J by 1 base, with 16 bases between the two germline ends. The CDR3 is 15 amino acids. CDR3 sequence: CSVGTPGPPNTEAFF. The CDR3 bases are TGCAGCGTTGGGACTCCGGGACCACCGAACACTGAAGCTTTCTTT. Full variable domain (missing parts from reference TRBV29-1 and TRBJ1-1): SAVISQKPSRDICQRGTSLTIQCQVDSQVTMMFWYRQQPGQSLTLIATANQGSEATYESGFVIDKFPISRPNLTFSTLTVSNMSPEDSSIYLCSVGTPGPPNTEAFFGQGTRLTVV.

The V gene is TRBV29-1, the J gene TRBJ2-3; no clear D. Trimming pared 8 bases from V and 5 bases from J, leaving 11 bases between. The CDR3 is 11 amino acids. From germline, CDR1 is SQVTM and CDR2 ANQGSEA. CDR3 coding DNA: TGCAGCACAGTCCGCGGAGATACGCAGTATTTT. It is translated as CSTVRGDTQYF.

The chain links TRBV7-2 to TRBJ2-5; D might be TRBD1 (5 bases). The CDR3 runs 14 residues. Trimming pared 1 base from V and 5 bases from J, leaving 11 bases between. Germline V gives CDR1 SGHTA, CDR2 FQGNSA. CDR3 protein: CASSLEYRRETQYF. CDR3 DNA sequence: TGTGCCAGCAGCTTAGAATACAGGCGGGAGACCCAGTACTTC.

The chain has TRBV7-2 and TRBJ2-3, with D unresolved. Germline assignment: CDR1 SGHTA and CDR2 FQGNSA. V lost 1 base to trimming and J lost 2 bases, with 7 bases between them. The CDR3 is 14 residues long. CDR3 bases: TGTGCCAGCAGCTTAGAATGGAACACAGATACGCAGTATTTT. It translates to CASSLEWNTDTQYF.

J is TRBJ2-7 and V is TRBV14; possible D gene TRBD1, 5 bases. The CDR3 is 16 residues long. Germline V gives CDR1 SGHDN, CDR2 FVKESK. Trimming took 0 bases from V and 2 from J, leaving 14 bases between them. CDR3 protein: CASSQDALRGTYEQYV. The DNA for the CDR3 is TGTGCCAGCAGCCAAGACGCTCTTAGGGGTACCTACGAGCAGTACGTC.

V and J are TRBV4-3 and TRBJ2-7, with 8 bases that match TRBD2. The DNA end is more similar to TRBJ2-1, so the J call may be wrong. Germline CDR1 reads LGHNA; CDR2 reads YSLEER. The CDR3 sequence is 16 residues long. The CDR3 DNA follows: TGCGCCAGCAGCCAAGGAGCAGGGACTAGAATCAATGAGCAGTTCTTC. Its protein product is CASSQGAGTRINEQFF.

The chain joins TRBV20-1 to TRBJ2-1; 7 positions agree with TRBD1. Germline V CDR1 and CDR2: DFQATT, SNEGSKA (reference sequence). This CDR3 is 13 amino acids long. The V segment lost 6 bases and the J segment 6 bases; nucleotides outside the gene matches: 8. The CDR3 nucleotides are TGCAGTGCGACGGACAGGTCTGGCAATGAGCAGTTCTTC. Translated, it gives CSATDRSGNEQFF.

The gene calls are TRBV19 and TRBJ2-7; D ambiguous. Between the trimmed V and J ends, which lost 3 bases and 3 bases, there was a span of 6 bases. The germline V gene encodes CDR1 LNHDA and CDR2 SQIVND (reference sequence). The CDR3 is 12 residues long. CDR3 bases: TGTGCCAGTAGTATTGTTTGCTACGAGCAGTACGTC. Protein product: CASSIVCYEQYV.

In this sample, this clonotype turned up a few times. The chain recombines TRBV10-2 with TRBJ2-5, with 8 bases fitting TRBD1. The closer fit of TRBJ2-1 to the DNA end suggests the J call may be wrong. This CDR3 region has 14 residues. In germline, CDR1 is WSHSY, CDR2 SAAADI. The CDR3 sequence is CASNEDRGGNEQFF. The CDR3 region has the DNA TGCGCCAGCAATGAAGACAGGGGTGGGAATGAGCAGTTCTTC.